The 12 T cell receptor beta chains given below trace back to one sample, sequenced in a study of blood T cell repertoires in COVID-19. The protocol was immunoSEQ multiplex PCR, while the TCRdb copy is restricted to in-frame clones and leaves out a portion. The table has over 25,000 clones, 88% seen once. Sequenced material: peripheral blood. The receptors shown here come from a man in his 70s with acute or convalescent COVID-19.

CDR3 coding DNA: TGTGCCAGCAGCTTCATACGCGCGCCCTACGAGCAGTACTTC. It translates to CASSFIRAPYEQYF. The chain employs TRBV7-9 and TRBJ2-7; unclear D gene. The CDR3 runs to 14 residues. From germline, CDR1 is SEHNR and CDR2 FQNEAQ (reference sequence). Trimming left V 3 bases short and J 2 bases short, with 11 bases between.

The rearrangement joins TRBV24-1 to TRBJ2-2; maybe TRBD2 (7 bases). From germline, CDR1 is KGHDR and CDR2 SFDVKD. Trimming left V 3 bases short and J 4 bases short, with 20 bases between. This CDR3 region has 18 residues. Here the CDR3 DNA reads TGTGCCACCAGTGATATAGCTACAGGGAGGGGAGGCACCGGGGAGCTGTTTTTT. Translation gives CATSDIATGRGGTGELFF.

This rearrangement joins TRBV5-1 to TRBJ1-1, with TRBD1 identical over 7 bases. The CDR3 extends over 14 amino acids. In germline, CDR1 is SGHRS, CDR2 YFSETQ. The V and J ends lost 6 bases and 0 bases, in that order; junction bases with no gene match: 5. This chain's CDR3 is CASKRDSMNTEAFF. As DNA, the CDR3 is TGCGCCAGCAAGAGGGACAGCATGAACACTGAAGCTTTCTTT.

J is TRBJ1-2 and V is TRBV3-1 (or the pseudogene TRBV3-2); D might be TRBD1 (5 bases). Germline loops: CDR1 LGHDT, CDR2 YNNKEL (reference sequence). V lost 4 bases and J 4 bases, leaving 19 bases between the germline ends. CDR3 size: 16 residues. The CDR3 coding sequence is TGTGCCAGCAGCCTCCGGGACGGACTAAACTTCTATGGCTACACCTTC. This encodes CASSLRDGLNFYGYTF.

This clone has only one observation. The rearrangement uses TRBV6-5 and TRBJ1-3; TRBD1 agrees at 7 bases. The germline gives CDR1 MNHEY, CDR2 SVGAGI. This CDR3 region has 13 residues. The V and J ends lost 6 bases and 4 bases, in that order; junction bases with no gene match: 3. DNA for the CDR3: TGTGCCAGCAGACGGGGACAGGGAAACACCATATATTTT. Its translation is CASRRGQGNTIYF.

The chain recombines TRBV6-5 with TRBJ2-3; perhaps TRBD1 as D (6 bases). The germline gives CDR1 MNHEY, CDR2 SVGAGI. V shed 6 bases and J shed 2 bases, with 9 bases lying between them. The CDR3 has 13 residues. The CDR3 DNA follows: TGTGCCAGCAGACGACAGGTCACAGATACGCAGTATTTT. This translates into CASRRQVTDTQYF.

This chain joins TRBV7-2 and TRBJ2-3; 7 bases agree with TRBD1. V lost 2 bases, J lost 2 bases, and 7 bases stayed unmatched. The CDR3 sequence is 16 residues long. Germline values: CDR1 SGHTA, CDR2 FQGNSA. The CDR3: CASSLRTGGNTDTQYF. The CDR3 DNA reads as TGTGCCAGCAGCTTACGGACAGGCGGAAACACAGATACGCAGTATTTT. Using reference TRBV7-2 and TRBJ2-3 for the parts outside the CDR3, the full variable domain is GAGVSQSPSNKVTEKGKDVELRCDPISGHTALYWYRQSLGQGLEFLIYFQGNSAPDKSGLPSDRFSAERTGGSVSTLTIQRTQQEDSAVYLCASSLRTGGNTDTQYFGPGTRLTVL.

In this sample, this clone turned up once. CDR3 nucleotides: TGTGCCAGTAGTCTTAGGGACAGGTGGTTTCAGCCCCAGCATTTT. Protein sequence: CASSLRDRWFQPQHF. The V gene is TRBV19, the J gene TRBJ1-5, with TRBD1 identical over 8 bases. CDR1 and CDR2 from the germline V gene are LNHDA and SQIVND (reference sequence). The length of the CDR3 is 15 residues. V trimming: 5 bases; J trimming: 6 bases; junction bases outside the gene matches: 9.

The table lists this clone with a few counts. The chain recombines TRBV20-1 with TRBJ2-3, with a weak D call TRBD1 (6 bases). This CDR3 is 11 amino acids long. Germline loops: CDR1 DFQATT, CDR2 SNEGSKA (reference sequence). The CDR3 reads CSQGIGDTQYF. Here the CDR3 DNA reads TGCAGCCAGGGGATTGGAGATACGCAGTATTTT.

The chain recombines TRBV4-1 with TRBJ2-1; D is possibly TRBD2 (5 bases). Per germline, CDR1 MGHRA and CDR2 YSYEKL. V was pared by 5 bases and J by 0 bases, with 14 bases between. This CDR3 spans 16 amino acids. CDR3 in amino acids: CASSKLLGSSYNEQFF. The CDR3 DNA reads as TGCGCCAGCAGCAAACTCCTAGGGAGCTCCTACAATGAGCAGTTCTTC.

DNA of the CDR3: TGTGCCAGCAGCTCGTCCTCCCTAGCGGGAGGGAGGCTGTTTTTT. It specifies CASSSSSLAGGRLFF. The J gene is TRBJ2-2, the V gene TRBV7-9; 12 bases match TRBD2. The V gene's germline CDR1 is SEHNR and CDR2 FQNEAQ (reference sequence). This CDR3 spans 15 amino acids. V shed 4 bases, J shed 13 bases, and the junction held 10 bases outside the gene matches.

The chain is built from TRBV19 and TRBJ2-7, with D possibly TRBD1 on 6 matching bases. Deletions cut 8 bases from V and 2 bases from J, with 19 bases between. Germline V CDR1 and CDR2: LNHDA, SQIVND (reference sequence). The CDR3 loop spans 15 amino acids. CDR3 coding DNA: TGTGCCAGTCAAAGGGGAGATGGACAGACCTACGAGCAGTACTTC. It encodes CASQRGDGQTYEQYF.